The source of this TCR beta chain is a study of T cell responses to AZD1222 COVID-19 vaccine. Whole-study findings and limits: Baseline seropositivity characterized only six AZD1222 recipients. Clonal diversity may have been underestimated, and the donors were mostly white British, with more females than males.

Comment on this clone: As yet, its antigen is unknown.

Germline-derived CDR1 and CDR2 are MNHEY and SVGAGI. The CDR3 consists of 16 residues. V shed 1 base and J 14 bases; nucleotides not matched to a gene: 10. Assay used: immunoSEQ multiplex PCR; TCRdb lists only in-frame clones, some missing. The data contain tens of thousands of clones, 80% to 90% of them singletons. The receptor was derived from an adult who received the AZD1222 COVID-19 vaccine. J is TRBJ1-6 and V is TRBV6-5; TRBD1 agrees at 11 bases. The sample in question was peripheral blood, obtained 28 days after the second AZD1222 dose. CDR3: CASSYWDRGTVASLHF. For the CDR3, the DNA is TGTGCCAGCAGTTACTGGGACAGGGGGACCGTAGCATCCCTCCACTTT.